The 26 T cell receptor beta chains below come from one sample, sequenced in a study of neoadjuvant anti-PD-1 for oral cavity cancer. TCRdb's table, derived via immunoSEQ multiplex PCR, lists solely in-frame clones and lacks some. The sample carries tens of thousands of clones, under 30% recorded once. The time point was: after neoadjuvant nivolumab, at surgical resection. Sequencing was performed on tumor tissue, taken after nivolumab (anti-PD-1) treatment. Receptors originate from a person between 40 and 85 years old with oral cavity squamous cell carcinoma.

The chain recombines TRBV4-2 with TRBJ2-7; D possibly uses TRBD1 or TRBD2 (5 bases each). The V end lost 0 bases, the J end lost 4 bases, and 13 bases lay between the germline ends. Per germline, CDR1 LGHNA and CDR2 YNFKEQ. The CDR3 sequence is 15 residues long. This chain's CDR3 is CASSQDGDGLYEQYF. CDR3 sequence (DNA): TGTGCCAGCAGCCAAGACGGGGACGGACTTTACGAGCAGTACTTC.

The chain links TRBV15 to TRBJ2-1; D unresolved. This CDR3 region has 13 residues. The V and J ends lost 5 bases and 9 bases respectively, with 14 bases between them. Germline CDR1 and CDR2: LNHNV and YYDKDF (reference sequence). This CDR3 is CATSRSDLSEQFF. The CDR3 DNA is TGTGCCACCAGCCGGTCGGACCTAAGTGAGCAGTTCTTC.

The chain joins TRBV19 to TRBJ2-2; TRBD1 is a possible D gene (5 bases). V lost 3 bases, J lost 3 bases, and 11 bases lay in between. This CDR3 is built from 15 residues. Germline V gives CDR1 LNHDA, CDR2 SQIVND (reference sequence). The CDR3 DNA reads as TGTGCCAGTAGTATTCTAGGGGTCGACACCGGGGAGCTGTTTTTT. Translation gives CASSILGVDTGELFF.

In its sample, this clone was seen a few times. The J gene is TRBJ2-5, the V gene TRBV7-3; 7 nucleotides align to TRBD2. Per germline, CDR1 SGHTA and CDR2 FQGTGA. The CDR3 consists of 13 residues. V shed 5 bases and J 4 bases; nucleotides not matched to a gene: 4. The CDR3 DNA follows: TGTGCCAGCAGCCCGGGGGGTCGAGAGACCCAGTACTTC. Translating gives CASSPGGRETQYF.

The V gene is TRBV5-1, the J gene TRBJ1-4, with a possible D match to TRBD1 (6 bases). This CDR3 comprises 13 residues. Germline CDR1 SGHRS, CDR2 YFSETQ. V was trimmed by 6 bases and J by 6 bases, leaving 12 bases between them. The CDR3 sequence is CASKGQLDEKLFF. Here the CDR3 DNA reads TGCGCCAGCAAAGGACAGCTGGATGAAAAACTGTTTTTT.

This clone was found a few times. The CDR3 is CASSLMGQGVRETQYF. The DNA for the CDR3 is TGTGCCAGCAGCTTAATGGGACAGGGGGTGAGAGAGACCCAGTACTTC. The V and J genes are TRBV7-3 and TRBJ2-5, with TRBD1 matching 11 bases. CDR1 and CDR2 (germline): SGHTA, FQGTGA. V shed 1 base and J 4 bases; nucleotides not matched to a gene: 5. This CDR3 comprises 16 residues.

This clone has more than one count but fewer than ten. The DNA for the CDR3 is TGTGCCAGCAGCTCCTCCTTAGGGGGCTCGGGACCCCTCCACTTT. This sequence encodes CASSSSLGGSGPLHF. The chain combines TRBV7-9 with TRBJ1-6, with 7 bases that match TRBD1. Germline assignment: CDR1 SEHNR and CDR2 FQNEAQ (reference sequence). There are 15 residues in the CDR3. The ends lost 4 bases at V and 12 bases at J; junction bases unmatched: 12.

In this sample, this clone turned up a few times. The chain links TRBV6-6 to TRBJ1-2; TRBD1 matches 11 bases. This CDR3 spans 15 amino acids. The germline gives CDR1 MNHNY, CDR2 SVGAGI (reference sequence). V lost 7 bases and J lost 8; bases outside the gene matches: 12. CDR3 DNA sequence: TGTGCCAGCATCACTGGACAGGGGGCAACGGGGGGCTACACCTTC. Translating it yields CASITGQGATGGYTF.

The rearrangement links TRBV7-9 to TRBJ1-3; 7 bases agree with TRBD1. The V and J ends lost 5 bases and 0 bases, in that order; junction bases with no gene match: 4. This CDR3 is 15 amino acids long. Per the germline V gene, CDR1 is SEHNR and CDR2 is FQNEAQ (reference sequence). The CDR3 spells CASSPSGGSGNTIYF. The CDR3 DNA reads TGTGCCAGCAGCCCATCAGGGGGCTCTGGAAACACCATATATTTT.

The genes are TRBV15 and TRBJ2-7, with a tentative D call TRBD1 (6 bases). Between the trimmed V and J ends, which lost 0 bases and 3 bases, there was a span of 9 bases. CDR3 length: 14 residues. Germline V lookup: CDR1 LNHNV, CDR2 YYDKDF (reference sequence). The DNA for the CDR3 is TGTGCCACCAGCAGAGATGGACAGTTCTACGAGCAGTACTTC. Its translation is CATSRDGQFYEQYF.

This clone was picked up a small number of times. The chain uses TRBV7-8 and TRBJ1-1; TRBD1 is a possible D gene (5 bases). The CDR3 is 16 residues long. Between the trimmed V and J ends, which lost 2 bases and 0 bases, there was a span of 13 bases. Germline values: CDR1 SGHVS, CDR2 FQNEAQ. CDR3 in amino acids: CASSLQAGQMNTEAFF. Written as DNA, the CDR3 is TGTGCCAGCAGCTTACAGGCAGGGCAAATGAACACTGAAGCTTTCTTT. The whole variable domain, filled in from reference TRBV7-8 and TRBJ1-1, reads GAGVSQSPRYKVAKRGQDVALRCDPISGHVSLFWYQQALGQGPEFLTYFQNEAQLDKSGLPSDRFFAERPEGSVSTLKIQRTQQEDSAVYLCASSLQAGQMNTEAFFGQGTRLTVV.

This clone has just a few counts. The CDR3 DNA is TGTGCCAGCACCGAGGTGGGACAGCAAGAGACCCAGTACTTC. Its protein product is CASTEVGQQETQYF. V gene TRBV28 combines with J gene TRBJ2-5; 7 bases line up with TRBD1. The CDR3 is 14 residues long. The germline V gene has CDR1 MDHEN and CDR2 SYDVKM. V was pared by 7 bases and J by 2 bases, with 7 bases of the junction left unmatched. Drawing the rest from reference TRBV28 and TRBJ2-5, the complete variable domain is DVKVTQSSRYLVKRTGEKVFLECVQDMDHENMFWYRQDPGLGLRLIYFSYDVKMKEKGDIPEGYSVSREKKERFSLILESASTNQTSMYLCASTEVGQQETQYFGPGTRLLVL.

The chain recombines TRBV28 with TRBJ2-3, with D unresolved. This CDR3 has 18 residues. CDR1 and CDR2 from the germline V gene are MDHEN and SYDVKM. The ends were cut back, 3 bases at V and 0 bases at J, with 19 bases in the middle. The CDR3, as DNA: TGTGCCAGCAGTTTTGGAGCCATTCTGGGAACCAGCACAGATACGCAGTATTTT. Its protein is CASSFGAILGTSTDTQYF. The whole variable domain, remainder taken from reference TRBV28 and TRBJ2-3, is DVKVTQSSRYLVKRTGEKVFLECVQDMDHENMFWYRQDPGLGLRLIYFSYDVKMKEKGDIPEGYSVSREKKERFSLILESASTNQTSMYLCASSFGAILGTSTDTQYFGPGTRLTVL.

This clone was detected a few times. The chain is built from TRBV27 and TRBJ1-3; D is unclear. CDR3 length: 16 residues. CDR1 is MNHEY and CDR2 is SMNVEV in the germline V gene (reference sequence). The ends were cut back, 7 bases at V and 0 bases at J, with 16 bases in the middle. CDR3 DNA sequence: TGTGCCAGCAAGTTAACAGACGATTCCTCTGGAAACACCATATATTTT. Its protein product is CASKLTDDSSGNTIYF.

This clone has ten or more counts. The genes are TRBV19 and TRBJ2-1; either TRBD1 or TRBD2 may fit D (5 bases each). The germline CDR1 and CDR2 sequences are LNHDA and SQIVND (reference sequence). This CDR3 is 12 amino acids long. Trimming cost V 2 bases and J 7 bases, with 6 bases left between them. CDR3 sequence: CASSIWGNEQFF. For the CDR3, the DNA is TGTGCCAGTAGTATATGGGGGAATGAGCAGTTCTTC.

The chain employs TRBV14 and TRBJ2-2, with 8 bases lining up with TRBD2. Germline V CDR1 and CDR2: SGHDN, FVKESK. CDR3 length: 15 residues. With V trimmed by 4 bases and J by 3 bases, 4 bases remained unmatched. In DNA, the CDR3 is TGTGCCAGCAGCCGGGGACTAGGATACACCGGGGAGCTGTTTTTT. Its protein product is CASSRGLGYTGELFF.

This clone has only a few counts. J is TRBJ1-6 and V is TRBV10-3, with D uncertain. Between the trimmed V and J ends, which lost 6 bases and 0 bases, there was a span of 6 bases. The V gene's germline CDR1 is ENHRY and CDR2 SYGVKD. CDR3 size: 14 residues. As DNA, the CDR3 is TGTGCCATCAGGACTGACTCCTATAATTCACCCCTCCACTTT. Translated, it gives CAIRTDSYNSPLHF.

There are a few counts of this clone. The gene calls are TRBV9 and TRBJ1-1, with TRBD1 matching over 7 bases. Losses at the gene ends were 4 bases for V and 5 bases for J; bases not matched to a gene: 8. The CDR3 has 14 amino acids. Germline V gives CDR1 SGDLS, CDR2 YYNGEE. The CDR3 nucleotides are TGTGCCAGCAGCCCAGCTACGACAGGGACTGAAGCTTTCTTT. Protein product: CASSPATTGTEAFF.

This clone was seen more than once but under ten times. V is TRBV29-1 and J is TRBJ1-1; D call uncertain. V was trimmed by 2 bases and J by 4 bases, leaving 8 bases between them. Germline V gene data show CDR1 as SQVTM and CDR2 as ANQGSEA. The CDR3 totals 12 residues. CDR3 in DNA: TGCAGCGTTGAACATGTGGGCACTGAAGCTTTCTTT. It yields the protein CSVEHVGTEAFF.

This clone showed up just a few times. The chain carries TRBV28 and TRBJ2-5; 9 positions agree with TRBD1. CDR3 length equals 19 residues. With V trimmed by 5 bases and J by 4 bases, 20 bases remained unmatched. Germline CDR1 MDHEN, CDR2 SYDVKM. The CDR3: CASSPRSGRGQGSLETQYF. The CDR3 DNA sequence: TGTGCCAGCAGTCCACGGTCCGGAAGGGGACAGGGAAGTCTAGAGACCCAGTACTTC. The full variable domain, completed using reference TRBV28 and TRBJ2-5, is DVKVTQSSRYLVKRTGEKVFLECVQDMDHENMFWYRQDPGLGLRLIYFSYDVKMKEKGDIPEGYSVSREKKERFSLILESASTNQTSMYLCASSPRSGRGQGSLETQYFGPGTRLLVL.

This clone was seen more than once but under ten times. The chain employs TRBV6-1 and TRBJ1-6, with D uncertain. Germline CDR1 reads MNHNS; CDR2 reads SASEGT. Trimming pared 3 bases from V and 6 bases from J, leaving 12 bases between. This CDR3 region has 15 residues. The CDR3 DNA follows: TGTGCCAGCAGTGAGCAGGACGGAATTAATTCACCCCTCCACTTT. Protein product: CASSEQDGINSPLHF.

V usage is TRBV19 and J usage is TRBJ2-2; TRBD1 aligns across 8 bases. The V and J ends lost 5 bases and 2 bases, in that order; junction bases with no gene match: 7. The CDR3 consists of 16 residues. From germline, CDR1 is LNHDA and CDR2 SQIVND (reference sequence). The CDR3 region is CASSPRGQANTGELFF. CDR3 nucleotides: TGTGCCAGTAGTCCCCGGGGACAGGCTAACACCGGGGAGCTGTTTTTT. Together with reference TRBV19 and TRBJ2-2, the CDR3 gives the full variable domain: DGGITQSPKYLFRKEGQNVTLSCEQNLNHDAMYWYRQDPGQGLRLIYYSQIVNDFQKGDIAEGYSVSREKKESFPLTVTSAQKNPTAFYLCASSPRGQANTGELFFGEGSRLTVL.

The chain carries TRBV6-5 and TRBJ1-3; no clear D gene. The germline V gene encodes CDR1 MNHEY and CDR2 SVGAGI. Trimming shortened V by 2 bases and J by 0 bases, and 8 bases separated the two germline ends. CDR3 length: 15 amino acids. CDR3 in DNA: TGTGCCAGCAGTTACGGGTTGAGCTCTGGAAACACCATATATTTT. It translates to CASSYGLSSGNTIYF.

The chain couples TRBV9 to TRBJ2-1; 7 nucleotides line up with TRBD2. Germline CDR1 and CDR2: SGDLS and YYNGEE. The CDR3 has 12 amino acids. With V trimmed by 8 bases and J by 7 bases, 6 bases remained unmatched. The CDR3 coding sequence is TGTGCCAGTGGAGCTAGCGGAAATGAGCAGTTCTTC. Amino acids: CASGASGNEQFF. The full variable domain, rest sourced from reference TRBV9 and TRBJ2-1, is DSGVTQTPKHLITATGQRVTLRCSPRSGDLSVYWYQQSLDQGLQFLIQYYNGEERAKGNILERFSAQQFPDLHSELNLSSLELGDSALYFCASGASGNEQFFGPGTRLTVL.

This clone was counted at least ten times. The chain combines TRBV5-1 with TRBJ2-1; D is unresolved. With 1 base removed from V and 6 bases from J, the gap between germline ends came to 8 bases. Germline V gene lookup returns CDR1 SGHRS and CDR2 YFSETQ. This CDR3 spans 13 amino acids. The CDR3 reads CASSLIETNEQFF. CDR3 bases: TGCGCCAGCAGCTTGATCGAGACCAATGAGCAGTTCTTC.

This clone has only a few counts. This chain joins TRBV10-3 and TRBJ1-5; 11 bases fit TRBD1. CDR1 and CDR2 from the germline V gene are ENHRY and SYGVKD. This CDR3 is 15 amino acids long. The V segment lost 4 bases and the J segment 4 bases; nucleotides outside the gene matches: 3. The CDR3 reads CAISGTGGDNQPQHF. The CDR3 DNA reads as TGTGCCATCAGTGGGACAGGGGGCGATAATCAGCCCCAGCATTTT.